This T cell receptor beta chain was documented in a study of cytomegalovirus exposure and HLA in healthy donors. General study results and limits: Many donors shared some public TCRs, even though most TCR sequences were rare. Subsequent analysis revealed that first-cohort TCR clusters tended to co-occur in the roughly 120 validation repertoires.

V was pared by 6 bases and J by 7 bases, with 14 bases of the junction left unmatched. This CDR3 region has 15 residues. Sequenced by immunoSEQ multiplex PCR; TCRdb stores in-frame clones only, minus some. The data hold 130,000 to 150,000 clones, with more than 80% observed a single time. Turning to this clone: Its antigen is currently unknown.

J is TRBJ1-2 and V is TRBV6-7; 7 bases match TRBD1. TRBV6-7 is known as an ORF, though its function is uncertain. Sequencing was done on a sample of PBMCs. This receptor was obtained from a woman under 40 in good health and CMV-seropositive. The CDR3 sequence: CASRDRRQGAAGYTF. In DNA form, the CDR3 reads TGTGCCAGCAGGGATCGGAGACAGGGCGCCGCTGGCTACACCTTC.